The 31 T cell receptor beta chains reported below all come from one sample, sequenced in a study of neurological immune-mediated disorders. Each CDR3 protein gets one entry after TCRdb re-called the 5' RACE reads with MiXCR. The table lists roughly 23,000 distinct CDR3 sequences, less than 11% of them singletons. The specimen sequenced was PBMCs. Receptors originate from a woman aged 55-69 years with HTLV-1-associated myelopathy (HAM/TSP).

This chain uses TRBV7-2 with TRBJ2-3; 8 nucleotides agree with TRBD2. Trimming took 0 bases from V and 0 from J; bases not matched to a gene: 2. The V gene's germline CDR1 is SGHTA and CDR2 FQGNSA. The CDR3 is made up of 16 amino acids. In DNA form, the CDR3 reads TGTGCCAGCAGCTTAGCGTTAGCGGGGAGCACAGATACGCAGTATTTT. This encodes CASSLALAGSTDTQYF.

This clonotype was observed many times. The V gene is TRBV7-6, the J gene TRBJ2-5; 8 bases map to TRBD1. Germline V gene lookup returns CDR1 SGHVS and CDR2 FNYEAQ. V shed 6 bases, J shed 7 bases, and the junction held 19 bases outside the gene matches. The CDR3 is 17 amino acids. CDR3 nucleotide sequence: TGTGCCAGCAGACCCGCATCAGGGGGCCCTACGCAGGGGACCCAGTACTTC. Its protein is CASRPASGGPTQGTQYF.

This clonotype was counted at least ten times. The CDR3 sequence: CSALGPTNTEAFF. Written as DNA, the CDR3 is TGCAGTGCCCTGGGGCCGACGAACACTGAAGCTTTCTTT. This sequence joins TRBV20-1 and TRBJ1-1; a possible D gene is TRBD1 (5 bases). The CDR3 extends over 13 amino acids. CDR1 is DFQATT, CDR2 SNEGSKA, per germline (reference sequence). V was cut by 6 bases and J by 1 base, with 12 bases left in between.

This clonotype was observed at least ten times. The rearrangement links TRBV5-1 to TRBJ2-1; D gene uncertain. This CDR3 has 12 residues. The germline V and J ends were trimmed by 6 bases and 2 bases, with 6 bases remaining between them. Germline-derived CDR1 and CDR2 are SGHRS and YFSETQ. The CDR3 spells CASTSTYNEQFF. The CDR3 DNA follows: TGCGCCAGCACCTCGACCTACAATGAGCAGTTCTTC.

This clonotype was picked up many times. J is TRBJ2-5 and V is TRBV20-1, with D tentatively TRBD1 (5 bases). Germline assignment: CDR1 DFQATT and CDR2 SNEGSKA (reference sequence). V was cut by 0 bases and J by 2 bases, with 13 bases left in between. This CDR3 is built from 15 residues. The CDR3 DNA follows: TGCAGTGCTAGAGACGGACAAGGGATACAAGAGACCCAGTACTTC. It codes for CSARDGQGIQETQYF.

This clonotype has ten or more counts. The chain carries TRBV2 and TRBJ1-2; possibly TRBD1 for D (5 bases). V shed 4 bases and J shed 2 bases, with 14 bases lying between them. Germline V CDR1 and CDR2: SNHLY, FYNNEI. This CDR3 spans 15 amino acids. The CDR3 DNA reads TGTGCCAGCAGTGCCAGCAGGGTTGGCAACTATGGCTACACCTTC. It encodes CASSASRVGNYGYTF.

This clonotype was seen repeatedly, ten times or more. The chain uses TRBV5-1 and TRBJ2-3; a possible D gene is TRBD2 (6 bases). V lost 6 bases, J lost 4 bases, and 15 bases lay in between. This CDR3 is built from 14 residues. Germline V gene lookup returns CDR1 SGHRS and CDR2 YFSETQ. The CDR3: CASTPGAPADTQYF. In nucleotides, the CDR3 is TGCGCCAGCACCCCGGGAGCGCCTGCAGATACGCAGTATTTT.

CDR3 nucleotides: TGCAGCGCCCCGGGACAGGAGCTCGAGCAGTACTTC. Its protein is CSAPGQELEQYF. The chain carries TRBV20-1 and TRBJ2-7, with 8 bases identical to TRBD1. The CDR3 loop spans 12 amino acids. Germline V lookup: CDR1 DFQATT, CDR2 SNEGSKA (reference sequence).

This clonotype was detected ten times or more. The rearrangement joins TRBV7-2 to TRBJ1-6; D ambiguous. The germline V and J ends were trimmed by 5 bases and 9 bases, with 17 bases remaining between them. The CDR3 extends over 15 amino acids. From germline, CDR1 is SGHTA and CDR2 FQGNSA. In DNA form, the CDR3 reads TGTGCCAGCAGCCCACTGCGAACCCCTAGTTCACCCCTCCACTTT. It codes for CASSPLRTPSSPLHF.

This clonotype was recorded many times. V gene TRBV12-3 or TRBV12-4 combines with J gene TRBJ2-2, with 9 bases identical to TRBD2. Trimming cost V 6 bases and J 1 base; bases outside gene matches: 6. The length of the CDR3 is 16 residues. The CDR3 is CASSPSSGVNTGELFF. The CDR3 DNA is TGTGCCAGCAGCCCTTCTAGCGGGGTGAACACCGGGGAGCTGTTTTTT.

As for this clonotype: This clone may be a read error of a much larger clone one base away. The rearrangement links TRBV9 to TRBJ2-3, with TRBD1 matching 8 bases. Trimming cost V 3 bases and J 4 bases; bases outside gene matches: 7. This CDR3 has 15 amino acids. Germline loops: CDR1 SGDLS, CDR2 YYNGEE. The CDR3 reads CASSAQGVGPDTQYF. Written as DNA, the CDR3 is TGTGCCAGCAGCGCACAGGGGGTGGGTCCAGATACGCAGTATTTT.

This rearrangement joins TRBV4-2 to TRBJ1-2; D uncertain. Germline CDR1 reads LGHNA; CDR2 reads YNFKEQ. The CDR3 spans 13 residues. V lost 0 bases to trimming and J lost 4 bases, with 6 bases between them. CDR3 DNA sequence: TGTGCCAGCAGCCAAGAAGCCAGCTATGGCTACACCTTC. Its translation: CASSQEASYGYTF.

In its sample, this clonotype was seen many times. The V and J genes are TRBV5-1 and TRBJ2-1, with D unclear. In germline, CDR1 is SGHRS, CDR2 YFSETQ. Trimming removed 5 bases from V and 10 bases from J, with 13 bases in between. CDR3 length: 12 residues. CDR3 in DNA: TGCGCCAGCAGTCATCGCGATTGGGAGCAGTTCTTC. Translating it yields CASSHRDWEQFF.

This clonotype was picked up many times. J is TRBJ1-5 and V is TRBV5-8; no clear D. This CDR3 region has 12 residues. Trimming removed 2 bases from V and 3 bases from J, with 3 bases in between. CDR1 SGHTS and CDR2 YDEGEE come from the germline V gene. This CDR3 is CASSLHNQPQHF. CDR3 DNA: TGTGCCAGCAGCTTACACAATCAGCCCCAGCATTTT.

The sample holds many counts of this clonotype. The chain is built from TRBV7-2 and TRBJ1-2; D gene ambiguous. The CDR3 extends over 15 amino acids. Germline-derived CDR1 and CDR2 are SGHTA and FQGNSA. Trimming removed 1 base from V and 0 bases from J, with 9 bases in between. CDR3 residues: CASSLVYPANYGYTF. CDR3 DNA: TGTGCCAGCAGCTTAGTGTATCCAGCTAACTATGGCTACACCTTC.

This clonotype was seen at least ten times. The gene calls are TRBV27 and TRBJ2-1; 10 bases are a match to TRBD1. J was trimmed by 3 bases and V by 0 bases; bases with no gene match: 14. The CDR3 contains 20 residues. The V gene's germline CDR1 is MNHEY and CDR2 SMNVEV (reference sequence). CDR3 sequence (DNA): TGTGCCAGCAGTTTATCGTCTACTGGGGGTTGGGACAGGGGCTACAATGAGCAGTTCTTC. It codes for CASSLSSTGGWDRGYNEQFF.

Ten or more counts support this clonotype. J is TRBJ1-6 and V is TRBV20-1, with TRBD1 matching 9 bases. This CDR3 contains 15 residues. In germline, CDR1 is DFQATT, CDR2 SNEGSKA (reference sequence). After removal of 4 bases from V and 9 bases from J, the junction contained 10 bases not matched to a gene. The CDR3 spells CSAKLPGTGSSPLHF. In DNA, the CDR3 is TGCAGTGCTAAGCTCCCCGGGACAGGGTCTTCACCCCTCCACTTT.

This clonotype was counted ten times or more. The chain employs TRBV20-1 and TRBJ1-1, with a possible D match to TRBD1 (6 bases). In germline, CDR1 is DFQATT, CDR2 SNEGSKA (reference sequence). The CDR3 loop spans 14 amino acids. The V gene lost 6 bases and the J gene lost 4 bases, with 18 bases spanning the gap. The CDR3 DNA follows: TGCAGTGCCTTACAGGGCCTGGGAGGCACTGAAGCTTTCTTT. Its protein product is CSALQGLGGTEAFF.

Many counts were recorded for this clonotype. This sequence joins TRBV6-6 and TRBJ1-4; unclear D gene. CDR1 MNHNY and CDR2 SVGAGI come from the germline V gene (reference sequence). The CDR3 totals 16 residues. Trimming took off 4 bases at V and 0 bases at J, with 12 bases between the two ends. This CDR3 reads CASSSRDKTTNEKLFF. As DNA, the CDR3 is TGTGCCAGCAGTTCCCGCGACAAAACAACTAATGAAAAACTGTTTTTT.

J is TRBJ2-1 and V is TRBV7-9, with a possible D match to TRBD1 (6 bases). The CDR3 length is 14 residues. CDR1 SEHNR and CDR2 FQNEAQ come from the germline V gene (reference sequence). V was pared by 1 base and J by 6 bases, with 10 bases between. CDR3 nucleotide sequence: TGTGCCAGCAGCTTAGTGGGGGCGGCCAATGAGCAGTTCTTC. It codes for CASSLVGAANEQFF.

This clonotype has at least ten counts. In DNA form, the CDR3 reads TGTGCCAGCAGCTTGGTTTCTTGGGATACTGAAGCTTTCTTT. It encodes CASSLVSWDTEAFF. This chain connects TRBV5-6 to TRBJ1-1; D unresolved. The CDR3 has 14 amino acids. Germline V lookup: CDR1 SGHDT, CDR2 YYEEEE. Between the trimmed V and J ends, which lost 0 bases and 5 bases, there was a span of 11 bases.

This clonotype was counted a few times. The chain recombines TRBV15 with TRBJ1-5; TRBD1 is a possible D gene (5 bases). The V gene's germline CDR1 is LNHNV and CDR2 YYDKDF (reference sequence). The CDR3 contains 20 residues. V dropped 3 bases and J dropped 0 bases, with 24 bases sitting between them. DNA of the CDR3: TGTGCCACCAGCAGTAACTTGGGACTCGACGCCTACTATAGCAATCAGCCCCAGCATTTT. It codes for CATSSNLGLDAYYSNQPQHF. Using reference TRBV15 and TRBJ1-5 for the parts outside the CDR3, the full variable domain is DAMVIQNPRYQVTQFGKPVTLSCSQTLNHNVMYWYQQKSSQAPKLLFHYYDKDFNNEADTPDNFQSRRPNTSFCFLDIRSPGLGDTAMYLCATSSNLGLDAYYSNQPQHFGDGTRLSIL.

This clonotype was seen many times. The chain joins TRBV27 to TRBJ1-2; possible D gene TRBD1, 5 bases. CDR3 length equals 14 residues. V gave up 5 bases and J gave up 0 bases, with 10 bases separating them. Germline V gene sequence: CDR1 MNHEY, CDR2 SMNVEV (reference sequence). The CDR3, as DNA: TGTGCCAGCAGTCTCGGGGGTCCTAACTATGGCTACACCTTC. Translation gives CASSLGGPNYGYTF.

This clonotype was detected many times. V usage is TRBV7-9 and J usage is TRBJ1-4; D is possibly TRBD1 (6 bases). The CDR3 has 17 residues. Deletions cut 1 base from V and 8 bases from J, with 20 bases between. Germline CDR1 is SEHNR and CDR2 is FQNEAQ (reference sequence). The CDR3 loop reads CASSLGGQGLFREKLFF. CDR3 sequence (DNA): TGTGCCAGCAGCTTAGGGGGGCAGGGTCTTTTTCGCGAAAAACTGTTTTTT.

This clonotype was counted many times. The genes are TRBV5-1 and TRBJ2-3, with TRBD1 matching over 11 bases. CDR3 size: 19 residues. Germline loops: CDR1 SGHRS, CDR2 YFSETQ. With 0 bases clipped from V and 6 bases from J, the junction kept 15 bases outside the gene matches. CDR3 region: CASSLDPPSGQGGRDTQYF. For the CDR3, the DNA is TGCGCCAGCAGCTTGGATCCCCCCTCGGGACAGGGGGGCAGGGATACGCAGTATTTT.

This clonotype was observed many times. The V and J genes are TRBV20-1 and TRBJ1-1; D is ambiguous. V lost 5 bases and J 1 base, leaving 11 bases between the germline ends. The CDR3 runs 13 residues. Germline V gives CDR1 DFQATT, CDR2 SNEGSKA (reference sequence). CDR3 nucleotides: TGCAGTGCTGCCAGCTACGAGAACACTGAAGCTTTCTTT. This gives the protein CSAASYENTEAFF.

This clonotype occurred many times. The rearrangement links TRBV12-3 or TRBV12-4 to TRBJ1-1; perhaps TRBD1 as D (6 bases). The CDR3 has 13 amino acids. V shed 5 bases and J shed 1 base, with 8 bases lying between them. CDR3 loop: CASSRQANTEAFF. The CDR3 region has the DNA TGTGCCAGCAGTCGACAGGCGAACACTGAAGCTTTCTTT.

Ten or more counts support this clonotype. CDR3 protein: CASSYSDWDWAKNIQYF. The CDR3 nucleotides read TGTGCCAGCAGTTACTCGGACTGGGACTGGGCCAAAAACATTCAGTACTTC. The gene calls are TRBV6-5 and TRBJ2-4, with a tentative D call TRBD2 (6 bases). The CDR3 runs to 17 residues. Trimming pared 0 bases from V and 1 base from J, leaving 13 bases between. Germline V CDR1 and CDR2: MNHEY, SVGAGI.

At least ten counts were recorded for this clonotype. The chain couples TRBV20-1 to TRBJ1-4; D remains unclear. V dropped 5 bases and J dropped 7 bases, with 26 bases sitting between them. CDR3 size: 17 residues. The V gene's germline CDR1 is DFQATT and CDR2 SNEGSKA (reference sequence). The DNA for the CDR3 is TGCAGTGCTTCCCGCGGTAGGAGAGGCGAGAGAGGTGAAAAACTGTTTTTT. It is translated as CSASRGRRGERGEKLFF.

Note on this clonotype: Being one base from a much bigger clone, this may be a read error. The V and J genes are TRBV7-6 and TRBJ2-3; TRBD1 matches at 10 bases. This CDR3 region has 15 residues. In germline, CDR1 is SGHVS, CDR2 FNYEAQ. This CDR3 is CVSSNGQGGTDTQYF. DNA of the CDR3: TGTGTCAGCAGCAATGGACAGGGGGGCACAGATACGCAGTATTTT.

This clonotype occurred many times. The V call is TRBV5-1, the J call TRBJ1-4; 9 positions match TRBD1. CDR3 size: 16 residues. V shed 0 bases and J 8 bases; nucleotides not matched to a gene: 8. Per germline, CDR1 SGHRS and CDR2 YFSETQ. CDR3 amino acids: CASSLAGQGFQEKLFF. Here the CDR3 DNA reads TGCGCCAGCAGCTTGGCCGGACAGGGGTTTCAAGAAAAACTGTTTTTT. The whole variable domain, remainder taken from reference TRBV5-1 and TRBJ1-4, is KAGVTQTPRYLIKTRGQQVTLSCSPISGHRSVSWYQQTPGQGLQFLFEYFSETQRNKGNFPGRFSGRQFSNSRSEMNVSTLELGDSALYLCASSLAGQGFQEKLFFGSGTQLSVL.